This T cell receptor beta chain was retrieved from a study of blood T cell repertoires in COVID-19. Study-wide background: Collection of acute and convalescent COVID-19 samples took place in the United States, Italy and Spain. T cells, B-cell-depleted T cells, or PBMCs provided the cDNA or gDNA that served as material.

This CDR3 has 13 residues. Per the germline V gene, CDR1 is SGDLS and CDR2 is YYNGEE. The germline V and J ends were trimmed by 0 bases and 12 bases, with 14 bases remaining between them. Clones were read by immunoSEQ multiplex PCR, and TCRdb kept only the in-frame ones, dropping some. The sample contains roughly 50,000 clones, 90% of which appear only once. Sequenced input: peripheral blood. The source is a middle-aged man with acute or convalescent COVID-19. The rearrangement joins TRBV9 to TRBJ2-3; D is unclear. As DNA, the CDR3 is TGTGCCAGCAGCGTAGACCCCACTATGCGACAGTATTTT. Protein: CASSVDPTMRQYF.